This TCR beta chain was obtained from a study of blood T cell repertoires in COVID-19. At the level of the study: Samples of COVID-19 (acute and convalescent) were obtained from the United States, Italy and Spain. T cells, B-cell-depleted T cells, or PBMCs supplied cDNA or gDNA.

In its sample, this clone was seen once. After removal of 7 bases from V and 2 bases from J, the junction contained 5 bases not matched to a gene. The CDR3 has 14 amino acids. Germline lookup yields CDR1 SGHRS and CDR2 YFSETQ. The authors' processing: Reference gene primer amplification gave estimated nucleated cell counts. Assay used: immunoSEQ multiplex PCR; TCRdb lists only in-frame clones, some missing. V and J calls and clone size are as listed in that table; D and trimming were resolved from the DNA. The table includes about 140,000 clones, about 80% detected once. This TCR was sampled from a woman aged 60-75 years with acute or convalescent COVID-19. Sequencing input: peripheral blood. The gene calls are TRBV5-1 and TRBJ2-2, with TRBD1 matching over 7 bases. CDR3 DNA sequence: TGCGCCAGCTTTAGGGACAGCAACACCGGGGAGCTGTTTTTT. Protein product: CASFRDSNTGELFF.